A single T cell receptor (beta chain) is shown here with its context. The target antigen is unknown. This sample was included in a study of response to subunit inactivated influenza vaccine. Via MiXCR, TCRdb re-called the RT-PCR reads, giving one row per CDR3 protein. The table records roughly 500,000 distinct CDR3 sequences, 16% of them present only once. The study, taken as a whole, reports: Authors proposed each seasonal influenza vaccination draws in few new T cells.

The sequence came from a man aged 50-75 years who received an inactivated influenza vaccine. This specimen consisted of CD4+ T cells sorted from PBMCs, obtained around 25 months after vaccination.

The CDR3: CSAGGQGSGRYEQYF. DNA of the CDR3: TGCAGTGCGGGAGGGCAAGGAAGCGGGAGGTACGAGCAGTACTTC. The chain has TRBV20-1 and TRBJ2-7; 9 bases map to TRBD2. This CDR3 comprises 15 residues. Trimming at V came to 6 bases and at J to 4 bases, leaving 13 bases not matched to a gene. Per the germline V gene, CDR1 is DFQATT and CDR2 is SNEGSKA (reference sequence).